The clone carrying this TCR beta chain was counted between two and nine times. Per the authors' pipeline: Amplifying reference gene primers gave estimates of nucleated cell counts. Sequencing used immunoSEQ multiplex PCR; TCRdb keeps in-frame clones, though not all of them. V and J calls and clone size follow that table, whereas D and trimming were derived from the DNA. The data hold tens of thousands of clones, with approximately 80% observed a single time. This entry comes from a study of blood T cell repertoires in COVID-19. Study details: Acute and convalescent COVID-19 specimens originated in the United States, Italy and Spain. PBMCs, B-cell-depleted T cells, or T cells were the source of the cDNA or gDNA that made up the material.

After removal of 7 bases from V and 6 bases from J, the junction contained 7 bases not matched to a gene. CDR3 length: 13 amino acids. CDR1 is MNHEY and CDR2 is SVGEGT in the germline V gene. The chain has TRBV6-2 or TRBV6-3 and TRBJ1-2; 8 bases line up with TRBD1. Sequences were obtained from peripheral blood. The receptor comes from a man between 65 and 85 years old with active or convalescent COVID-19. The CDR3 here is CASTPQGANGYTF. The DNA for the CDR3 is TGTGCCAGCACCCCCCAGGGGGCGAATGGCTACACCTTC.